A selection of T cell receptor beta chains follows, all from one sample in a study of blood T cells in healthy people across ages. Using its own MiXCR run on the 5' RACE reads, TCRdb lists one record per CDR3 protein. The sample has 1 million to 1.2 million distinct CDR3 sequences; roughly two fifths are singletons. The source material was blood. The receptors derive from a man aged 18 to 35 in good health. Each CDR3 is given without its conserved first and last residue. The order of the fields is V gene, J gene, CDR3 protein.

TRBV9	TRBJ1-1	ASSERHSVTEAF
TRBV12-3/TRBV12-4	TRBJ1-2	ASSLGRQDSSGYT
TRBV5-1	TRBJ2-1	ASSRGEGSYNEQF
TRBV29-1	TRBJ2-3	SAHDPGQATDTQY
TRBV5-1	TRBJ1-4	ASSLGGRDEKLF
TRBV12-5	TRBJ2-7	ASEKPRGRDNEQY
TRBV6-6	TRBJ2-3	ASSYERGRTDTQY
TRBV25-1	TRBJ2-7	ASGSPYEQY
TRBV20-1	TRBJ1-5	SAQNRGRGNQPQH
TRBV20-1	TRBJ2-1	SAGDSKRGGSYNEQF
TRBV7-9	TRBJ1-4	ASTEGAPNEKLF
TRBV10-3	TRBJ1-2	AISPTEVPGGYT
TRBV5-1	TRBJ1-2	ASSLEGSQDGYT
TRBV5-1	TRBJ2-7	ASSFGQLGSYEQY
TRBV10-3	TRBJ1-1	AGTQGAEDTEAF
TRBV25-1	TRBJ1-3	ASSEGDNSGNTIY
TRBV6-5	TRBJ2-7	ASSPTSGGWYEQY
TRBV6-5	TRBJ1-2	ASSYRGTAGGGYT
TRBV13	TRBJ1-1	ASSPRWGGGGTEAF
TRBV4-3	TRBJ2-5	ASSQDRGTETQY
TRBV12-3/TRBV12-4	TRBJ1-2	ASSLVGLGGYT
TRBV20-1	-	SAQGGAGYEQY
TRBV4-2	TRBJ1-1	TSSQGVRGMNTEAF
TRBV29-1	TRBJ2-1	SAPGTGVWDEQF
TRBV5-1	TRBJ2-2	ASSELAGQTGELF
TRBV20-1	TRBJ2-3	SARGGVHSQYTDTQY
TRBV4-1	TRBJ1-5	ASSQDGLNQPQH
TRBV5-1	TRBJ2-1	ASSLVASGDYNEQF
TRBV7-3	TRBJ2-1	ASSSVASGYNEQF
TRBV5-1	TRBJ2-2	ASSFTSGHNTGELF
TRBV7-2	TRBJ2-3	ASSLGGAHRDTQY
TRBV3-1	TRBJ1-1	ASSQGAVNTEAF